The next 25 T cell receptor beta chains were all read from a single sample in a study of shared clonotypes between healthy human individuals. Sequencing used immunoSEQ multiplex PCR; TCRdb keeps in-frame clones, though not all of them. Among over a million clones listed, around 78% were seen once. The sequencing sample was made of memory CD4+ T cells from PBMCs. Subset reported: CD45RA-negative fraction. The receptors shown here come from a man between 18 and 29 years old in good health. Some clones in this sample may be carry-over from other donors' samples.

This chain uses TRBV7-8 with TRBJ1-4; D not certain. CDR1 and CDR2 from the germline V gene are SGHVS and FQNEAQ. There are 11 residues in the CDR3. Trimming left V 6 bases short and J 8 bases short, with 7 bases between. This CDR3 reads CASSPDEKLFF. The CDR3 coding sequence is TGTGCCAGCAGTCCGGACGAAAAACTGTTTTTT.

This chain links TRBV7-8 with TRBJ1-2, with D uncertain. V was cut by 4 bases and J by 2 bases, with 14 bases left in between. Per germline, CDR1 SGHVS and CDR2 FQNEAQ. The CDR3 is 15 residues long. CDR3 region: CASSSVPGPNYGYTF. The DNA for the CDR3 is TGTGCCAGCAGCTCGGTTCCCGGGCCCAACTATGGCTACACCTTC.

The V and J genes are TRBV4-1 and TRBJ2-7, with 8 nucleotides matching TRBD2. The length of the CDR3 is 14 residues. Germline loops: CDR1 MGHRA, CDR2 YSYEKL. Trimming cost V 0 bases and J 9 bases; bases outside gene matches: 7. CDR3 loop: CASSQDPAGAGQYF. The CDR3 DNA reads TGCGCCAGCAGCCAAGACCCAGCGGGAGCTGGGCAGTACTTC.

This clone has only one observation. This chain uses TRBV5-5 with TRBJ1-2, with TRBD1 matching 9 bases. The germline CDR1 and CDR2 sequences are SGHKS and YYEKEE (reference sequence). This CDR3 has 17 amino acids. The trim removed 3 bases at V and 2 bases at J, leaving 11 bases unmatched. CDR3 nucleotides: TGTGCCAGCAGCTCCCAGGACAGGGGAGCATTGAACTATGGCTACACCTTC. It encodes CASSSQDRGALNYGYTF.

V and J are TRBV5-4 and TRBJ2-7, with D possibly being TRBD1 or TRBD2 (5 bases each). V was shortened by 5 bases and J by 3 bases, with 12 bases between the two germline ends. Per the germline V gene, CDR1 is SGHNT and CDR2 is YYREEE (reference sequence). The CDR3 loop spans 13 amino acids. The CDR3 DNA reads as TGTGCCAGCAGTTGGGGCACTAGCTACGAGCAGTACTTC. This translates into CASSWGTSYEQYF.

The chain joins TRBV6-1 to TRBJ1-2, with TRBD1 matching 7 bases. The germline CDR1 and CDR2 sequences are MNHNS and SASEGT. The CDR3 runs 15 residues. Trimming removed 1 base from V and 4 bases from J; junction bases left unmatched: 6. The CDR3, as DNA: TGTGCCAGCAGTGAAGATGGGACAGAATTCTATGGCTACACCTTC. It is translated as CASSEDGTEFYGYTF.

The chain couples TRBV7-3 to TRBJ2-5, with a possible D match to TRBD1 (6 bases). The CDR3 contains 13 residues. The germline CDR1 and CDR2 sequences are SGHTA and FQGTGA. The V and J ends lost 8 bases and 2 bases respectively, with 12 bases between them. This CDR3 is CASSQGRQETQYF. CDR3 in DNA: TGTGCCAGCTCACAGGGTCGGCAAGAGACCCAGTACTTC.

This chain joins TRBV5-1 and TRBJ2-5; TRBD2 aligns across 9 bases. This CDR3 comprises 15 residues. The junction had 6 bases not matched to a gene; V was cut back by 6 bases and J by 0 bases. Germline CDR1 and CDR2: SGHRS and YFSETQ. The DNA of the CDR3 is TGCGCCAGCACCTATAGCGGGAGCCACCAAGAGACCCAGTACTTC. Translating it yields CASTYSGSHQETQYF.

Regarding this clone: The identical CDR3 is also encoded by other nucleotide sequences in the sample. Here the CDR3 reads CASSVLDRNTGELFF. DNA for the CDR3: TGTGCCAGCAGCGTCTTGGACAGAAACACCGGGGAGCTGTTTTTT. The chain combines TRBV9 with TRBJ2-2; maybe TRBD1 (6 bases). The V gene lost 2 bases and the J gene lost 2 bases, with 10 bases spanning the gap. There are 15 residues in the CDR3. Looked up from germline, CDR1 is SGDLS and CDR2 is YYNGEE.

This rearrangement joins TRBV28 to TRBJ2-7; 9 nucleotides line up with TRBD1. Trimming took 9 bases from V and 2 from J; bases not matched to a gene: 17. Germline V gene lookup returns CDR1 MDHEN and CDR2 SYDVKM. This CDR3 spans 17 amino acids. CDR3 coding DNA: TGTGCCAGTGGGTCCGTGCTAGGGACAGGGACGCCCTACGAGCAGTACTTC. Protein sequence: CASGSVLGTGTPYEQYF.

The chain couples TRBV6-1 to TRBJ2-7; TRBD1 aligns across 9 bases. The CDR3 runs to 14 residues. Germline V CDR1 and CDR2: MNHNS, SASEGT. J lost 3 bases, V lost 2 bases, and 2 bases had no gene match. The CDR3 nucleotides read TGTGCCAGCAGTGAATGGGACAGGGTCTACGAGCAGTACTTC. Translating it yields CASSEWDRVYEQYF.

Note on this clone: Other DNA sequences in the sample encode the same CDR3. This chain joins TRBV2 and TRBJ1-5; D is undetermined. The length of the CDR3 is 14 residues. The germline gives CDR1 SNHLY, CDR2 FYNNEI. Trimming took 6 bases from V and 0 from J, leaving 9 bases between them. In DNA form, the CDR3 reads TGTGCCAGCAGCGTCATATCTAGCAATCAGCCCCAGCATTTT. Its protein product is CASSVISSNQPQHF. Drawing the rest from reference TRBV2 and TRBJ1-5, the complete variable domain is EPEVTQTPSHQVTQMGQEVILRCVPISNHLYFYWYRQILGQKVEFLVSFYNNEISEKSEIFDDQFSVERPDGSNFTLKIRSTKLEDSAMYFCASSVISSNQPQHFGDGTRLSIL.

A note on this clone: This may come from a read error, since a much larger clone is one base off. This chain uses TRBV5-5 with TRBJ2-1; D is ambiguous. V was cut by 2 bases and J by 2 bases, with 2 bases left in between. There are 12 residues in the CDR3. CDR1 is SGHKS, CDR2 YYEKEE, per germline (reference sequence). The DNA for the CDR3 is TGTGCCAGCAGCTTAGCCTACAATGAGCAGTTCTTC. Amino acids: CASSLAYNEQFF.

This clone was recorded once. V is TRBV5-6 and J is TRBJ2-7; TRBD2 might be the D (5 bases). Trimming cost V 1 base and J 5 bases, with 13 bases left between them. Germline loops: CDR1 SGHDT, CDR2 YYEEEE. The CDR3 loop spans 14 amino acids. The CDR3 is CASSLMRVEDEQYF. As DNA, the CDR3 is TGTGCCAGCAGCTTGATGAGGGTAGAGGACGAGCAGTACTTC. Filled out from reference TRBV5-6 and TRBJ2-7, the complete variable domain reads DAGVTQSPTHLIKTRGQQVTLRCSPKSGHDTVSWYQQALGQGPQFIFQYYEEEERQRGNFPDRFSGHQFPNYSSELNVNALLLGDSALYLCASSLMRVEDEQYFGPGTRLTVT.

The chain carries TRBV4-2 and TRBJ2-2, with D unclear. The CDR3 runs 15 residues. CDR1 is LGHNA, CDR2 YNFKEQ, per germline. With 2 bases removed from V and 0 bases from J, the gap between germline ends came to 7 bases. The CDR3 DNA reads as TGTGCCAGCAGCCAACCCCAAACGAACACCGGGGAGCTGTTTTTT. It specifies CASSQPQTNTGELFF.

V gene TRBV29-1 combines with J gene TRBJ2-5; possibly TRBD1 for D (6 bases). Trimming took off 3 bases at V and 4 bases at J, with 15 bases between the two ends. CDR3 length: 14 residues. In germline, CDR1 is SQVTM, CDR2 ANQGSEA. The CDR3 DNA follows: TGCAGCGTTGACGTCGCAGGGGTCAGAGAGACCCAGTACTTC. It yields the protein CSVDVAGVRETQYF.

The rearrangement links TRBV28 to TRBJ2-1; possibly TRBD2 for D (5 bases). V gave up 7 bases and J gave up 4 bases, with 17 bases separating them. CDR3 length: 15 residues. CDR1 is MDHEN and CDR2 is SYDVKM in the germline V gene. The CDR3 region is CASTLLSRGYNEQFF. DNA for the CDR3: TGTGCCAGCACCTTACTGTCCCGCGGGTACAATGAGCAGTTCTTC.

The chain's CDR3 is CASSISVSAGYEQYF. Here the CDR3 DNA reads TGTGCCAGTAGTATATCGGTCTCGGCAGGCTACGAGCAGTACTTC. This sequence joins TRBV19 and TRBJ2-7; D call uncertain. Trimming stripped 2 bases from V and 3 bases from J, with 14 bases between. Germline V lookup: CDR1 LNHDA, CDR2 SQIVND (reference sequence). The CDR3 consists of 15 residues.

The chain recombines TRBV7-9 with TRBJ2-1; 9 bases map to TRBD2. Germline V gene data show CDR1 as SEHNR and CDR2 as FQNEAQ (reference sequence). The CDR3 is 16 residues long. Trimming removed 5 bases from V and 3 bases from J; junction bases left unmatched: 8. CDR3 bases: TGTGCCAGCAGCCCACGTAGCGGGAGAAACTACAATGAGCAGTTCTTC. Residues: CASSPRSGRNYNEQFF.

This clone is a singleton in its sample. The V call is TRBV7-9, the J call TRBJ1-1, with TRBD1 identical over 9 bases. The CDR3 covers 16 residues. Germline loops: CDR1 SEHNR, CDR2 FQNEAQ (reference sequence). V was pared by 1 base and J by 3 bases, with 6 bases of the junction left unmatched. CDR3 residues: CASSLEEGQGDTEAFF. The CDR3 DNA follows: TGTGCCAGCAGCTTAGAAGAGGGACAGGGTGACACTGAAGCTTTCTTT.

This clone was seen just once. Here the CDR3 DNA reads TGTGCCAGCAGAGGACGTGAGGGGGACAGGAAACCTTTCTTT. This codes for CASRGREGDRKPFF. The chain links TRBV14 to TRBJ1-1, with 8 bases matching TRBD1. The V segment lost 6 bases and the J segment 12 bases; nucleotides outside the gene matches: 15. Germline-derived CDR1 and CDR2 are SGHDN and FVKESK. This CDR3 comprises 14 residues.

V is TRBV7-8 and J is TRBJ2-5; possibly TRBD2 for D (5 bases). Germline V gene lookup returns CDR1 SGHVS and CDR2 FQNEAQ. The CDR3 length is 16 residues. V gave up 2 bases and J gave up 7 bases, with 20 bases separating them. CDR3 loop: CASSLNVRGFLMTQYF. CDR3 nucleotide sequence: TGTGCCAGCAGCTTAAATGTGCGCGGGTTTCTTATGACCCAGTACTTC.

The rearrangement links TRBV19 to TRBJ2-3, with D possibly being TRBD2 (5 bases). The CDR3 consists of 14 residues. CDR1 LNHDA and CDR2 SQIVND come from the germline V gene (reference sequence). Between the trimmed V and J ends, which lost 6 bases and 1 base, there was a span of 11 bases. Here the CDR3 reads CASRDQRRTDTQYF. In DNA, the CDR3 is TGTGCCAGTAGGGACCAGCGGCGCACAGATACGCAGTATTTT.

The chain recombines TRBV10-3 with TRBJ2-3; 7 bases align to TRBD1. CDR3 length equals 13 residues. J was trimmed by 4 bases and V by 9 bases; bases with no gene match: 7. Germline V gene sequence: CDR1 ENHRY, CDR2 SYGVKD. Written as DNA, the CDR3 is TGTGCCATGGGGCAGGGGGTCCCAGATACGCAGTATTTT. Translating it yields CAMGQGVPDTQYF.

This chain uses TRBV6-4 with TRBJ1-2, with 8 bases fitting TRBD1. V lost 3 bases and J lost 5; bases outside the gene matches: 11. The CDR3 is 16 residues long. Germline CDR1 MRHNA, CDR2 SNTAGT. DNA for the CDR3: TGTGCCAGCAGTGAGGGCCCAGTCAGGGGGCCATATGGCTACACCTTC. Its protein product is CASSEGPVRGPYGYTF.